The 16 T cell receptor beta chains below come from one sample, sequenced in a study of blood T cell repertoires in COVID-19. The method was immunoSEQ multiplex PCR; TCRdb's version includes in-frame clones alone and lacks a portion of them. This table has tens of thousands of clones, approximately 86% appearing once. What was sequenced was peripheral blood. All receptors derive from a man aged 60 to 69 with acute or convalescent COVID-19.

The CDR3 DNA follows: TGTGCCATCAGTGTTCTCGAACAGGGGATCTCTGGCTACACCTTC. This encodes CAISVLEQGISGYTF. V gene TRBV10-3 combines with J gene TRBJ1-2, with TRBD1 matching 7 bases. V was pared by 4 bases and J by 7 bases, with 12 bases of the junction left unmatched. Germline V lookup: CDR1 ENHRY, CDR2 SYGVKD. This CDR3 is 15 amino acids long.

This rearrangement joins TRBV7-2 to TRBJ2-3; TRBD2 matches 12 bases. The length of the CDR3 is 19 residues. The J segment lost 0 bases and the V segment lost 0 bases, leaving 7 bases of the junction unmatched. In germline, CDR1 is SGHTA, CDR2 FQGNSA. The CDR3 protein is CASSLAGLAGSTSTDTQYF. For the CDR3, the DNA is TGTGCCAGCAGCTTAGCAGGACTAGCGGGGAGTACTAGCACAGATACGCAGTATTTT.

The V call is TRBV5-6, the J call TRBJ1-2, with D possibly being TRBD1 (5 bases). CDR1 SGHDT and CDR2 YYEEEE come from the germline V gene. The CDR3 is 13 amino acids. V was shortened by 0 bases and J by 6 bases, with 9 bases between the two germline ends. CDR3 coding DNA: TGTGCCAGCAGCTTGGCCGCAGGGCATGGCTACACCTTC. It specifies CASSLAAGHGYTF.

The rearrangement joins TRBV6-6 to TRBJ1-1; 10 nucleotides agree with TRBD1. The germline V gene has CDR1 MNHNY and CDR2 SVGAGI (reference sequence). V shed 6 bases and J 4 bases; nucleotides not matched to a gene: 8. The length of the CDR3 is 15 residues. This chain's CDR3 is CASRKTGGLGTEAFF. The CDR3 coding sequence is TGTGCCAGCAGGAAGACAGGGGGCCTGGGCACTGAAGCTTTCTTT.

V and J are TRBV11-2 and TRBJ1-1; D perhaps matches TRBD1 (5 bases). The CDR3 length is 14 residues. The V gene's germline CDR1 is SGHAT and CDR2 FQNNGV. V dropped 4 bases and J dropped 7 bases, with 16 bases sitting between them. This CDR3 reads CASSSYRGWGEAFF. The CDR3 region has the DNA TGTGCCAGCAGCTCCTACCGGGGGTGGGGTGAAGCTTTCTTT. The full variable domain, rest sourced from reference TRBV11-2 and TRBJ1-1, is EAGVAQSPRYKIIEKRQSVAFWCNPISGHATLYWYQQILGQGPKLLIQFQNNGVVDDSQLPKDRFSAERLKGVDSTLKIQPAKLEDSAVYLCASSSYRGWGEAFFGQGTRLTVV.

For the CDR3, the DNA is TGTGCCAGCAGCTTAGCGGGGACAGGGGGGCCTGAAGCTTTCTTT. It encodes CASSLAGTGGPEAFF. The chain recombines TRBV7-9 with TRBJ1-1; TRBD1 matches at 11 bases. Germline CDR1 reads SEHNR; CDR2 reads FQNEAQ (reference sequence). There are 15 residues in the CDR3. The V gene end was trimmed by 0 bases and the J gene end by 6 bases; junction bases not matched to a gene: 3. Full variable domain (outside the CDR3, taken from reference TRBV7-9 and TRBJ1-1): DTGVSQNPRHKITKRGQNVTFRCDPISEHNRLYWYRQTLGQGPEFLTYFQNEAQLEKSRLLSDRFSAERPKGSFSTLEIQRTEQGDSAMYLCASSLAGTGGPEAFFGQGTRLTVV.

The gene calls are TRBV7-9 and TRBJ2-1; tentatively, D is TRBD2 (7 bases). This CDR3 region has 15 residues. Germline CDR1 and CDR2: SEHNR and FQNEAQ (reference sequence). Trimming took off 6 bases at V and 2 bases at J, with 14 bases between the two ends. This CDR3 reads CASRKGGRPYNEQFF. CDR3 coding DNA: TGTGCCAGCAGGAAGGGGGGGCGCCCCTACAATGAGCAGTTCTTC.

This clone showed up just once. The chain combines TRBV11-2 with TRBJ2-7; 13 nucleotides agree with TRBD2. With 5 bases clipped from V and 5 bases from J, the junction kept 6 bases outside the gene matches. This CDR3 comprises 15 residues. Germline V gene sequence: CDR1 SGHAT, CDR2 FQNNGV. CDR3 sequence: CASSKGLAGVNEQYF. CDR3 sequence (DNA): TGTGCCAGCAGCAAAGGACTAGCGGGAGTCAACGAGCAGTACTTC. Full variable domain (missing parts from reference TRBV11-2 and TRBJ2-7): EAGVAQSPRYKIIEKRQSVAFWCNPISGHATLYWYQQILGQGPKLLIQFQNNGVVDDSQLPKDRFSAERLKGVDSTLKIQPAKLEDSAVYLCASSKGLAGVNEQYFGPGTRLTVT.

Details on this clone: One end of the junction is discordant with germline, which a read error may explain. The rearrangement links TRBV6-5 to TRBJ2-7; 7 bases are a match to TRBD2. The germline V gene encodes CDR1 MNHEY and CDR2 SVGAGI. This CDR3 contains 15 residues. CDR3 coding DNA: TGTGCCAGTAAGTTGTGGGGGACTAAGTCCTTCGAGCAGTACTTC. Residues: CASKLWGTKSFEQYF.

V gene TRBV6-5 combines with J gene TRBJ2-1; 8 positions agree with TRBD2. CDR3 length equals 15 residues. Germline V gene data show CDR1 as MNHEY and CDR2 as SVGAGI. The V gene end was trimmed by 8 bases and the J gene end by 4 bases; junction bases not matched to a gene: 10. CDR3 DNA: TGTGCCAGCTGGGACACGGGAGGGAAGTACAATGAGCAGTTCTTC. It encodes CASWDTGGKYNEQFF.

The V call is TRBV15, the J call TRBJ1-2; D is unclear. Trimming shortened V by 5 bases and J by 9 bases, and 25 bases separated the two germline ends. The CDR3 spans 16 residues. The germline gives CDR1 LNHNV, CDR2 YYDKDF (reference sequence). The DNA for the CDR3 is TGTGCCACCAGCGAATCCGGGAGCCTCCCTCCCTGGCGCTACACCTTC. It is translated as CATSESGSLPPWRYTF.

The chain has TRBV5-1 and TRBJ2-3; 7 nucleotides line up with TRBD2. The CDR3 has 16 residues. Germline V gene data show CDR1 as SGHRS and CDR2 as YFSETQ. The V gene end was trimmed by 3 bases and the J gene end by 4 bases; junction bases not matched to a gene: 11. As DNA, the CDR3 is TGCGCCAGCAGCTCCCTGACTAGCTCCTCTGCAGATACGCAGTATTTT. Translation gives CASSSLTSSSADTQYF.

The chain uses TRBV29-1 and TRBJ1-2; tentatively, D is TRBD1 (6 bases). Germline CDR1 SQVTM, CDR2 ANQGSEA. V gave up 4 bases and J gave up 4 bases, with 16 bases separating them. CDR3 length equals 14 residues. CDR3 protein: CSVVPGAGVYGYTF. The CDR3 bases are TGCAGCGTTGTACCGGGGGCGGGGGTCTATGGCTACACCTTC.

The chain couples TRBV19 to TRBJ2-7; D is unresolved. The CDR3 totals 11 residues. V was pared by 4 bases and J by 9 bases, with 10 bases between. Germline loops: CDR1 LNHDA, CDR2 SQIVND (reference sequence). The CDR3 loop is CASSTGSGQYF. The CDR3 region has the DNA TGTGCCAGTAGTACTGGTTCGGGGCAGTACTTC.

The V call is TRBV18, the J call TRBJ1-1, with D possibly TRBD1 on 5 matching bases. The V and J ends lost 3 bases and 0 bases respectively, with 17 bases between them. This CDR3 region has 17 residues. Germline lookup yields CDR1 KGHSH and CDR2 LQKENI. The CDR3 here is CASSPRGEGTMNTEAFF. CDR3 DNA sequence: TGTGCCAGCTCACCCCGGGGGGAGGGCACCATGAACACTGAAGCTTTCTTT.

The V call is TRBV7-9, the J call TRBJ1-4; 8 nucleotides agree with TRBD1. Germline-derived CDR1 and CDR2 are SEHNR and FQNEAQ (reference sequence). The CDR3 contains 15 residues. The J segment lost 7 bases and the V segment lost 0 bases, leaving 4 bases of the junction unmatched. The CDR3 reads CASSLAQGAGEKLFF. The CDR3 DNA follows: TGTGCCAGCAGCTTAGCGCAGGGGGCTGGTGAAAAACTGTTTTTT. Filled out from reference TRBV7-9 and TRBJ1-4, the complete variable domain reads DTGVSQNPRHKITKRGQNVTFRCDPISEHNRLYWYRQTLGQGPEFLTYFQNEAQLEKSRLLSDRFSAERPKGSFSTLEIQRTEQGDSAMYLCASSLAQGAGEKLFFGSGTQLSVL.